This TCR beta chain was observed in a study of regulatory T cells in long-lasting Graves disease. Overall study findings and caveats: Newly diagnosed patients had higher TCR diversity than persistent Graves' patients did.

Germline V gene lookup returns CDR1 MNHNS and CDR2 SASEGT. This CDR3 spans 15 amino acids. The J segment lost 4 bases and the V segment lost 1 base, leaving 6 bases of the junction unmatched. As to time point: persistent/refractory GD, antithyroid drugs over 5 years with positive TRAb. The authors made the TCR library using RNA they extracted from PBMCs. Library construction for TCR beta used iRepertoire HTBI primers and Arm-PCR of CDR3 regions. TCRdb fed the multiplex PCR reads into MiXCR, producing one record per CDR3 protein. Counted here are almost 350,000 distinct CDR3 sequences, less than 20% occurring once; the ten biggest clones make up around 30%. This clonotype was counted many times. Its cognate antigen is unknown.

The chain uses TRBV6-1 and TRBJ1-2; 7 bases fit TRBD1. Source: peripheral blood mononuclear cells (PBMCs), taken when the disease was refractory, from a patient treated with antithyroid drugs. This TCR was sampled from a female donor with Graves disease. The CDR3 bases are TGTGCCAGCAGTGAAGTTCGGGACAGAGCCTATGGCTACACCTTC. Its translation: CASSEVRDRAYGYTF.